What follows is one TCR beta chain and its context. Its antigen remains unknown. The data were taken from a study of Graves' ophthalmopathy and Graves' hyperthyroidism. On the study more broadly: Stable hyperthyroid donors showed no ophthalmopathy during 18 months follow-up. Study-wide points: In blood appeared most of the expanded thyroid clonotypes whose frequency exceeded 0.001. A model of 13 signatures distinguished ophthalmopathy from stable hyperthyroidism at approximately 90% sensitivity and 81.08% specificity.

Clinicians diagnosed using symptoms, serum thyroxine, TRAb, thyroid ultrasound and orbital computed tomography. Looked up from germline, CDR1 is SGHTS and CDR2 is YDEGEE. Trimming shortened V by 0 bases and J by 2 bases, and 8 bases separated the two germline ends. This CDR3 is 14 amino acids long. RNA transcripts were the template, and TCR beta CDR3 regions were amplified from them. In the first round, RT-PCR was carried out with HTBI primers, and a multiplex PCR formed the second round. TCRdb reanalysed the multiplex PCR reads using MiXCR and keeps one entry per CDR3 protein. This sample carries 500,000 to 600,000 distinct CDR3 sequences, roughly 39% of them seen once, and the ten largest clones take about 4.2%.

The gene calls are TRBV5-8 and TRBJ1-2, with D unresolved. Sequencing was carried out using peripheral blood or thyroid tissue (not recorded which). The source of this sequence is an adult man with Graves' hyperthyroidism. Here the CDR3 DNA reads TGTGCCAGCAGCTTGGAGCCCGCGAACTATGGCTACACCTTC. Residues: CASSLEPANYGYTF.